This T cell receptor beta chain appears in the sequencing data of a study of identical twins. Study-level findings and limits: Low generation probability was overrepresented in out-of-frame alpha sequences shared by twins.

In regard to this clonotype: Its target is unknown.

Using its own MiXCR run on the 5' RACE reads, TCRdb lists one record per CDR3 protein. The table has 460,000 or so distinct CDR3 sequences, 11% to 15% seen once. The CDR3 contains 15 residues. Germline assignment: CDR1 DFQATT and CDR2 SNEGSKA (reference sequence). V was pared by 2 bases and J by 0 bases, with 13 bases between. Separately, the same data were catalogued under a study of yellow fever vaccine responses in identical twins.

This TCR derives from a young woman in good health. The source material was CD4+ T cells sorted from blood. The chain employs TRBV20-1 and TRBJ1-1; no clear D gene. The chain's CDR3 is CSARFFRVMNTEAFF. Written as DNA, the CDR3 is TGCAGTGCTAGATTCTTCCGCGTTATGAACACTGAAGCTTTCTTT.